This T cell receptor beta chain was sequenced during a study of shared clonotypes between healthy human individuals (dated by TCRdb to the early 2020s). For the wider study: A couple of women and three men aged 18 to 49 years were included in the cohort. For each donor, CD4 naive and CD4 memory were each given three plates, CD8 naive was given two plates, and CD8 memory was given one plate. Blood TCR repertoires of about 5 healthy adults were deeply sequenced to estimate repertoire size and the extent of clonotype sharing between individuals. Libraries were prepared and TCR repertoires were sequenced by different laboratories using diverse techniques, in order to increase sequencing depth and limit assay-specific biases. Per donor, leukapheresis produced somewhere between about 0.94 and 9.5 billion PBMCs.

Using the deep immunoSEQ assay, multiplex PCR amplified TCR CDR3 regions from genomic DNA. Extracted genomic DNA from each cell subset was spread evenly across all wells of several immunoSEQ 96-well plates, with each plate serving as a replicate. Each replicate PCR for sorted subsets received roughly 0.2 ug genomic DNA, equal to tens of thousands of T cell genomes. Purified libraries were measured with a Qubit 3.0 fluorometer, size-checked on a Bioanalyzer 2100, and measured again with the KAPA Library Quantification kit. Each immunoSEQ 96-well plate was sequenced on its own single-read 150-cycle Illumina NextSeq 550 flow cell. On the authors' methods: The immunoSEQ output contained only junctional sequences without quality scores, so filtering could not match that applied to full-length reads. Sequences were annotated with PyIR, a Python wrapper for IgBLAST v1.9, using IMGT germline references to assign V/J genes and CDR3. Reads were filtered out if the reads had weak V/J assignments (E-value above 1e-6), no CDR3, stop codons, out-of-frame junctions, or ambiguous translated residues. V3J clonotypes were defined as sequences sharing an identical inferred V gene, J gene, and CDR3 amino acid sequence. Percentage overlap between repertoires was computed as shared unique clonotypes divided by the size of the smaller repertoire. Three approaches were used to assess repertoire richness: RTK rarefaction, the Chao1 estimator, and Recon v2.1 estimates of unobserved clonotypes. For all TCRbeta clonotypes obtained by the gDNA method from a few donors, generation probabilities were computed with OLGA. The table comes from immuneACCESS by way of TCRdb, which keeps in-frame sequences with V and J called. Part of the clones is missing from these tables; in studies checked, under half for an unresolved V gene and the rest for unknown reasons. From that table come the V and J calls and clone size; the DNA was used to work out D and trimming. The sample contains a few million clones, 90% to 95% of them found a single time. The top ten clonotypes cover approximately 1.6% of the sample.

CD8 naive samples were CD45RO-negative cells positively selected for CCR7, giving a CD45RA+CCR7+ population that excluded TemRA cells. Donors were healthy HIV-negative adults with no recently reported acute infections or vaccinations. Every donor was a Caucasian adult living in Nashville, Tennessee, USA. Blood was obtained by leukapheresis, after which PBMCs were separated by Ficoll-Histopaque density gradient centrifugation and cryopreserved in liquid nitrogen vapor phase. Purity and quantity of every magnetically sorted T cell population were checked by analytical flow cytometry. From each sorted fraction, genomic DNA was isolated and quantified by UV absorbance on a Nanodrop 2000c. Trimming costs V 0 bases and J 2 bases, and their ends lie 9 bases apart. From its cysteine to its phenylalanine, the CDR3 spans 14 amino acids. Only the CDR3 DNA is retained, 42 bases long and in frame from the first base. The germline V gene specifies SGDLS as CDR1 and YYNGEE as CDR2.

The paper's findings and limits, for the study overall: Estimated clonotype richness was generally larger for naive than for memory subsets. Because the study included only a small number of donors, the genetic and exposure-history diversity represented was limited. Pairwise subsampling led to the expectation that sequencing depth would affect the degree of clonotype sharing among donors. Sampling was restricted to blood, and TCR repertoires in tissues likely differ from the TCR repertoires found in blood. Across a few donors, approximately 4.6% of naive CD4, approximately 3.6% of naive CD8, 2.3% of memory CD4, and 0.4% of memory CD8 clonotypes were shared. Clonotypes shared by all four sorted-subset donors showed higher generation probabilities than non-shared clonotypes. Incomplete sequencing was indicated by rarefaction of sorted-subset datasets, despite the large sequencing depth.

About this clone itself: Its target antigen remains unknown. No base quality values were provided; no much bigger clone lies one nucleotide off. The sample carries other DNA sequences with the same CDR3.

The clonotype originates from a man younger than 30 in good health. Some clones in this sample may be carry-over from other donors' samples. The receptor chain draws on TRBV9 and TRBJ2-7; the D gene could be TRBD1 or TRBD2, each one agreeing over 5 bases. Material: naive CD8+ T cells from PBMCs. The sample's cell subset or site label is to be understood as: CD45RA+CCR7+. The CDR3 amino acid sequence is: CASSVGGSAYEQYF. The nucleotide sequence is TGTGCCAGCAGCGTAGGGGGGAGTGCCTACGAGCAGTACTTC.